A single sample gave rise to the 27 T cell receptor beta chains below, sequenced in a study of glioma-infiltrating T cells. Amplification of TCR alpha and beta CDR3 regions from RNA used iRepertoire nested multiplex PCR. TCRdb called the multiplex PCR reads again in MiXCR, with one record for every CDR3 protein. Here the sample spans around 120,000 distinct CDR3 sequences, around 25% being singletons. The specimen was glioma tissue, nonneoplastic brain tissue, or PBMCs (not recorded which). The receptors originated from a human donor with low-grade glioma or glioblastoma, undergoing nonglioma brain surgery, or in good health (not recorded which).

This clonotype has more than one count but fewer than ten. The V and J genes are TRBV20-1 and TRBJ2-5; 10 bases map to TRBD2. Trimming took 6 bases from V and 3 from J; bases not matched to a gene: 13. Germline V gene sequence: CDR1 DFQATT, CDR2 SNEGSKA (reference sequence). CDR3 length equals 16 residues. The CDR3 sequence: CSAPQKRGGDKETQYF. The DNA for the CDR3 is TGCAGTGCCCCCCAAAAGCGGGGGGGTGACAAAGAGACCCAGTACTTC.

This clonotype was detected a few times. The chain is built from TRBV6-1 and TRBJ1-1; D is undetermined. Germline values: CDR1 MNHNS, CDR2 SASEGT. V dropped 7 bases and J dropped 0 bases, with 15 bases sitting between them. There are 15 residues in the CDR3. CDR3 DNA sequence: TGTGCCAGCATCCCCATGAGGGCCATGAACACTGAAGCTTTCTTT. Amino acid sequence: CASIPMRAMNTEAFF.

The V and J genes are TRBV5-1 and TRBJ1-1, with D unclear. The V gene lost 5 bases and the J gene lost 8 bases, with 16 bases spanning the gap. This CDR3 has 13 residues. Germline V gives CDR1 SGHRS, CDR2 YFSETQ. CDR3 region: CASREIDQREAFF. The DNA for the CDR3 is TGCGCCAGCAGGGAAATTGATCAGAGGGAAGCTTTCTTT.

The table lists this clonotype with a few counts. The V and J genes are TRBV6-1 and TRBJ2-7, with D possibly TRBD1 on 7 matching bases. The CDR3 spans 13 residues. Trimming stripped 6 bases from V and 6 bases from J, with 15 bases between. Germline loops: CDR1 MNHNS, CDR2 SASEGT. CDR3 nucleotides: TGTGCCAGCAGGCAATCAGGGGGGCCCGAGCAGTACGTC. It yields the protein CASRQSGGPEQYV.

The V and J genes are TRBV4-2 and TRBJ2-3; D perhaps matches TRBD1 (5 bases). The ends were cut back, 4 bases at V and 0 bases at J, with 17 bases in the middle. CDR1 is LGHNA and CDR2 is YNFKEQ in the germline V gene. CDR3 length: 17 amino acids. CDR3 amino acids: CASSPLGLGDSTDTQYF. The DNA for the CDR3 is TGTGCCAGCAGCCCCCTCGGCTTAGGGGATAGCACAGATACGCAGTATTTT.

The chain has TRBV14 and TRBJ1-1; D not certain. Germline V CDR1 and CDR2: SGHDN, FVKESK. V dropped 4 bases and J dropped 2 bases, with 14 bases sitting between them. The CDR3 consists of 15 residues. The chain's CDR3 is CASSRDLAGNTEAFF. The CDR3 bases are TGTGCCAGCAGCCGAGATCTCGCGGGCAACACTGAAGCTTTCTTT. Looking up the rest from reference TRBV14 and TRBJ1-1 gives the full variable domain: EAGVTQFPSHSVIEKGQTVTLRCDPISGHDNLYWYRRVMGKEIKFLLHFVKESKQDESGMPNNRFLAERTGGTYSTLKVQPAELEDSGVYFCASSRDLAGNTEAFFGQGTRLTVV.

This clonotype was counted at least ten times. This rearrangement joins TRBV6-1 to TRBJ1-3; D call uncertain. The CDR3 is made up of 15 amino acids. The germline V gene has CDR1 MNHNS and CDR2 SASEGT. The V end lost 0 bases, the J end lost 1 base, and 7 bases lay between the germline ends. CDR3 region: CASSEALGSGNTIYF. CDR3 nucleotide sequence: TGTGCCAGCAGTGAAGCGTTGGGATCTGGAAACACCATATATTTT.

Ten or more counts support this clonotype. This chain joins TRBV20-1 and TRBJ2-3; a possible D gene is TRBD2 (6 bases). Germline CDR1 is DFQATT and CDR2 is SNEGSKA (reference sequence). CDR3 length: 14 residues. V shed 7 bases and J shed 2 bases, with 16 bases lying between them. The CDR3 DNA sequence: TGCAGTGAGGGGCGCGGGGCCAACACAGATACGCAGTATTTT. Translating it yields CSEGRGANTDTQYF.

This clonotype was counted a few times. V is TRBV2 and J is TRBJ1-1, with TRBD1 as a possible D gene (6 bases). V was shortened by 7 bases and J by 10 bases, with 22 bases between the two germline ends. There are 14 residues in the CDR3. CDR1 and CDR2 (germline): SNHLY, FYNNEI. CDR3 DNA sequence: TGTGCCAGCATCAAGAGGGGGGAAGGTATCGGAGCTTTCTTT. Its translation is CASIKRGEGIGAFF.

This clonotype was detected many times. V and J are TRBV6-2 or TRBV6-3 and TRBJ2-1, with 9 bases that match TRBD2. CDR1 and CDR2 from the germline V gene are MNHEY and SVGEGT. The CDR3 sequence is 15 residues long. With V trimmed by 5 bases and J by 4 bases, 6 bases remained unmatched. As DNA, the CDR3 is TGTGCCAGCAGTGTCACTAGCGGGCGTTACAATGAGCAGTTCTTC. Its protein is CASSVTSGRYNEQFF.

The chain joins TRBV7-9 to TRBJ1-4, with 8 positions matching TRBD1. The CDR3 has 14 residues. Germline CDR1 and CDR2: SEHNR and FQNEAQ (reference sequence). V trimming: 5 bases; J trimming: 8 bases; junction bases outside the gene matches: 7. DNA for the CDR3: TGTGCCAGCAGCCCGGACAGGGCTAGGGAAAAACTGTTTTTT. Translating gives CASSPDRAREKLFF.

This clonotype was counted at least ten times. This chain connects TRBV6-6 to TRBJ2-2; D uncertain. The length of the CDR3 is 13 residues. The V end lost 1 base, the J end lost 7 bases, and 7 bases lay between the germline ends. CDR1 is MNHNY, CDR2 SVGAGI, per germline (reference sequence). CDR3 sequence reads: CASSYYPGGELFF. Written as DNA, the CDR3 is TGTGCCAGCAGTTACTACCCCGGCGGGGAGCTGTTTTTT.

In regard to this clonotype: Because it lacks the conserved phenylalanine or tryptophan at the end, this CDR3 is likely a read error. This chain links TRBV4-1 with TRBJ2-6, with 10 positions matching TRBD1. Germline assignment: CDR1 MGHRA and CDR2 YSYEKL. The CDR3 sequence is 20 residues long. V lost 4 bases and J lost 0; bases outside the gene matches: 12. The CDR3 is CASSREGHGQGGSGANVLTL. In DNA form, the CDR3 reads TGCGCCAGCAGCCGAGAAGGACACGGACAGGGGGGCTCTGGGGCCAACGTCCTGACTTTA.

This clonotype has only a few counts. The rearrangement uses TRBV6-2 or TRBV6-3 and TRBJ2-7; D is perhaps TRBD1 (6 bases). Trimming removed 6 bases at V and 2 bases at J, with 8 bases between. The CDR3 has 12 amino acids. CDR1 is MNHEY, CDR2 SVGEGT, per germline. CDR3 DNA sequence: TGTGCCAGCAGCTGGGACACCTACGAGCAGTACGTC. It encodes CASSWDTYEQYV.

V is TRBV19 and J is TRBJ2-3, with 10 bases that match TRBD1. CDR1 and CDR2 (germline): LNHDA, SQIVND (reference sequence). There are 18 residues in the CDR3. J gave up 2 bases and V 4 bases, and 12 bases lay outside the gene matches. The CDR3 nucleotides are TGTGCCAGTAGTAAAATCAACCCCGGGACAGGGGTCACAGATACGCAGTATTTT. It translates to CASSKINPGTGVTDTQYF. The whole variable domain, filled in from reference TRBV19 and TRBJ2-3, reads DGGITQSPKYLFRKEGQNVTLSCEQNLNHDAMYWYRQDPGQGLRLIYYSQIVNDFQKGDIAEGYSVSREKKESFPLTVTSAQKNPTAFYLCASSKINPGTGVTDTQYFGPGTRLTVL.

On this clonotype: The germline gene is not matched at one end of the junction; a read error may be the cause. This sequence joins TRBV4-3 and TRBJ2-5; D is unresolved. CDR1 is LGHNA and CDR2 is YSLEER in the germline V gene. The CDR3 has 12 amino acids. The CDR3 region has the DNA TGCGCCAGCATCCAAGCGATGGAGACCCAGTACTTC. Its translation is CASIQAMETQYF.

Turning to this clonotype: Given a much more abundant clone one base away, this may be a read error. The V call is TRBV20-1, the J call TRBJ2-1; D is ambiguous. Germline CDR1 and CDR2: DFQATT and SNEGSKA (reference sequence). The CDR3 extends over 14 amino acids. CDR3 sequence: CSASNQFKHNKQFF. CDR3 sequence (DNA): TGCAGTGCTAGCAATCAATTCAAGCACAATAAGCAGTTCTTC.

This clonotype was seen a handful of times. The chain is built from TRBV20-1 and TRBJ1-3; 11 bases are shared with TRBD1. This CDR3 is built from 17 residues. Germline V gene sequence: CDR1 DFQATT, CDR2 SNEGSKA (reference sequence). Trimming at V came to 5 bases and at J to 1 base, leaving 10 bases not matched to a gene. In DNA form, the CDR3 reads TGCAGTGCTGGGCGAGGGGACAGGGGGTTATCTGGAAACACCATATATTTT. Translating gives CSAGRGDRGLSGNTIYF.

The V gene is TRBV6-2 or TRBV6-3, the J gene TRBJ2-1; 7 positions match TRBD2. The CDR3 totals 14 residues. Trimming at V came to 4 bases and at J to 3 bases, leaving 3 bases not matched to a gene. Germline V gene sequence: CDR1 MNHEY, CDR2 SVGEGT. In nucleotides, the CDR3 is TGTGCCAGCAGTTCTCTAGCGGTCTACAATGAGCAGTTCTTC. Protein product: CASSSLAVYNEQFF.

Notes on this clonotype: A much larger clone differs by one base, so this may be a read error. The V and J genes are TRBV6-2 or TRBV6-3 and TRBJ1-4, with D perhaps TRBD1 (5 bases). In germline, CDR1 is MNHEY, CDR2 SVGEGT. The CDR3 loop spans 11 amino acids. DNA of the CDR3: TGTGCCAGCCGAGACGGGACCGTCAAAATTTTT. Translating it yields CASRDGTVKIF.

This clonotype was counted a few times. The J gene is TRBJ1-4, the V gene TRBV12-3 or TRBV12-4; D might be TRBD1 (5 bases). V was cut by 5 bases and J by 6 bases, with 13 bases left in between. The CDR3 has 14 residues. DNA for the CDR3: TGTGCCAGCAGTCCCGGGACTGCGTATGAAAAACTGTTTTTT. It codes for CASSPGTAYEKLFF.

This chain links TRBV7-9 with TRBJ1-1; no definite D call. Germline V gene data show CDR1 as SEHNR and CDR2 as FQNEAQ (reference sequence). The V gene lost 5 bases and the J gene lost 2 bases, with 15 bases spanning the gap. The CDR3 extends over 15 amino acids. The CDR3 sequence is CASSNNIQRNTEAFF. The CDR3 region has the DNA TGTGCCAGCAGCAATAATATTCAGAGAAACACTGAAGCTTTCTTT.

The chain recombines TRBV19 with TRBJ2-1, with 12 positions matching TRBD1. The CDR3 length is 15 residues. V shed 3 bases and J 8 bases; nucleotides not matched to a gene: 5. Germline-derived CDR1 and CDR2 are LNHDA and SQIVND (reference sequence). Here the CDR3 DNA reads TGTGCCAGTAGTATCACCGGGACAGGGGGCGATGAGCAGTTCTTC. It specifies CASSITGTGGDEQFF.

The chain combines TRBV6-2 or TRBV6-3 with TRBJ1-1, with D possibly TRBD1 on 5 matching bases. CDR1 is MNHEY and CDR2 is SVGEGT in the germline V gene. The CDR3 extends over 13 amino acids. CDR3 region: CVSNSPGRNEAFF. CDR3 DNA sequence: TGTGTTAGCAATTCCCCAGGGAGGAACGAAGCTTTCTTT.

This clonotype was seen more than once but under ten times. The genes are TRBV3-1 and TRBJ2-1; 9 positions match TRBD2. CDR1 is LGHDT, CDR2 YNNKEL, per germline (reference sequence). CDR3 length equals 16 residues. V dropped 0 bases and J dropped 8; count of bases not matched to a gene: 8. DNA of the CDR3: TGTGCCAGCAGCCAAGATCCAGGCGGGGGGGCCGATGAGCAGTTCTTC. This sequence encodes CASSQDPGGGADEQFF.

The gene calls are TRBV29-1 and TRBJ2-7; D perhaps matches TRBD2 (5 bases). V was trimmed by 2 bases and J by 7 bases, leaving 9 bases between them. Germline values: CDR1 SQVTM, CDR2 ANQGSEA. The CDR3 has 11 residues. The CDR3 spells CSVEKTGEQYV. The DNA of the CDR3 is TGCAGCGTTGAAAAGACGGGGGAGCAGTACGTC.

The gene calls are TRBV6-1 and TRBJ2-3; the D is unclear. The CDR3 sequence is 15 residues long. CDR1 MNHNS and CDR2 SASEGT come from the germline V gene. V was cut by 5 bases and J by 3 bases, with 15 bases left in between. The CDR3 here is CASSYRSGQTDTQYF. In DNA, the CDR3 is TGTGCCAGCAGTTATCGGTCCGGGCAGACAGATACGCAGTATTTT.